This TCR beta chain is drawn from a study of T cells in Graves' hyperthyroidism and ophthalmopathy. RNA transcripts yielded amplified TCR beta CDR3 regions. Researchers ran a first-round RT-PCR on the TCR CDR3 using the HTBI primer set. A single record per CDR3 protein comes from TCRdb applying MiXCR to the multiplex PCR reads. Counted here are 340,000 or so distinct CDR3 sequences, 15% to 20% occurring once; the ten biggest clones make up under 55%. Findings of the study overall: Stable hyperthyroidism and ophthalmopathy were separated using 13 V-J signatures.

With 0 bases clipped from V and 5 bases from J, the junction kept 1 base outside the gene matches. The CDR3 runs to 14 residues. Per the germline V gene, CDR1 is MNHNY and CDR2 is SVGAGI (reference sequence). This clonotype was seen repeatedly, ten times or more. Its antigen is still unknown. The sequenced sample was blood. The sequence was obtained from a woman aged 50 to 60 with Graves' hyperthyroidism. The chain employs TRBV6-6 and TRBJ2-5; 9 nucleotides match TRBD1. CDR3 coding DNA: TGTGCCAGCAGTTACTCGGGGACAGGGGAGACCCAGTACTTC. Translating gives CASSYSGTGETQYF.